This T cell receptor (beta chain) was profiled in a study of lymphopenia after photon versus proton radiotherapy. Profiling relied on immunoSEQ multiplex PCR, and the TCRdb table lists in-frame clones only, not all of them. The sample has thousands of clones; approximately 77% are singletons. This CDR3 is built from 12 residues. The germline V and J ends were trimmed by 5 bases and 6 bases, with 7 bases remaining between them. General study points: Photon-treated patients lost naive T cells and TCR diversity; proton-treated stayed stable. Authors raise, but do not show, better survival with proton therapy. After lymphocyte nadir, photon-treated repertoires showed oligoclonal expansion, especially CD8+ Temra.

For this clone: Its antigen is not identified.

The sample here was peripheral blood, taken from a patient treated with photon-based radiotherapy. J is TRBJ2-2 and V is TRBV7-1, with D uncertain. TRBV7-1 is designated an ORF whose function remains uncertain. This sequence originates from a man aged 25 to 45 with gastric cancer. CDR3 region: CASSEYSGELFF. CDR3 in DNA: TGTGCCAGCAGCGAGTACTCCGGGGAGCTGTTTTTT.